This is a list of T cell receptor beta chains from one sample in a study of identical twins. MiXCR was run by TCRdb on the 5' RACE reads, yielding one entry per CDR3 protein. The data show 450,000 or so distinct CDR3 sequences, with roughly 26% seen just once and around 3% held by the top ten. The same specimen was also included in a second study, on T cells expressing NK-cell markers.

Material for sequencing was CD4+ T cells sorted from blood. All receptors derive from a young woman in good health. The CDR3 runs from the conserved cysteine through the conserved F or W. The D gene is left open where the match is weak. Clone size is shown for a subset of rows, as once, few, many or a class of expanded clone.

clone_size: -; j_call: TRBJ1-1; d_call: -; v_call: TRBV20-1; cdr3_aa: CSANRLKVTEAFF; cdr3_nt: TGCAGTGCTAATCGACTGAAGGTCACTGAAGCTTTCTTT
clone_size: -; j_call: TRBJ2-3; d_call: -; v_call: TRBV5-1; cdr3_aa: CATSSDGYGADTQYF; cdr3_nt: TGCGCCACTTCTTCAGACGGTTATGGGGCAGATACGCAGTATTTT
clone_size: many; j_call: TRBJ1-5; d_call: -; v_call: TRBV4-2; cdr3_aa: CASSQANRGNQPQHF; cdr3_nt: TGTGCCAGCAGCCAAGCCAACAGGGGCAATCAGCCCCAGCATTTT
clone_size: few; j_call: TRBJ2-5; d_call: -; v_call: TRBV5-1; cdr3_aa: CASSTPTGGDQETQYF; cdr3_nt: TGCGCCAGCAGCACCCCGACAGGAGGAGATCAAGAGACCCAGTACTTC
clone_size: few; j_call: TRBJ2-3; d_call: -; v_call: TRBV4-3; cdr3_aa: CASSQDRSPSDTQYF; cdr3_nt: TGCGCCAGCAGCCAAGATCGGAGCCCGTCAGATACGCAGTATTTT
clone_size: few; j_call: TRBJ1-2; d_call: -; v_call: TRBV12-3/TRBV12-4; cdr3_aa: CASRTEQVYGYTF; cdr3_nt: TGTGCCAGCAGGACGGAACAGGTCTATGGCTACACCTTC
clone_size: many; j_call: TRBJ2-1; d_call: -; v_call: TRBV28; cdr3_aa: CASSLWGRSSYNEQFF; cdr3_nt: TGTGCCAGCAGTTTATGGGGCAGGAGCTCCTACAATGAGCAGTTCTTC
clone_size: -; j_call: TRBJ2-5; d_call: TRBD2; v_call: TRBV20-1; cdr3_aa: CSASTSGATQYF; cdr3_nt: TGCAGTGCTAGTACTAGCGGGGCGACCCAGTACTTC
clone_size: few; j_call: TRBJ2-3; d_call: -; v_call: TRBV6-1; cdr3_aa: CASTERPASTDTQYF; cdr3_nt: TGTGCCAGCACCGAAAGGCCAGCTAGCACAGATACGCAGTATTTT
clone_size: -; j_call: TRBJ2-1; d_call: TRBD2; v_call: TRBV2; cdr3_aa: CASRAAGGSEREQFF; cdr3_nt: TGTGCCAGCAGGGCAGCGGGAGGGAGTGAACGGGAGCAGTTCTTC
clone_size: -; j_call: TRBJ1-2; d_call: -; v_call: TRBV12-3/TRBV12-4; cdr3_aa: CASSYDNYGYTF; cdr3_nt: TGTGCCAGCAGTTACGACAACTATGGCTACACCTTC
clone_size: -; j_call: TRBJ1-1; d_call: TRBD1; v_call: TRBV5-1; cdr3_aa: CASSGTGLAEAFF; cdr3_nt: TGCGCCAGCAGCGGGACAGGACTCGCTGAAGCTTTCTTT
clone_size: -; j_call: TRBJ2-1; d_call: TRBD2; v_call: TRBV7-9; cdr3_aa: CASSSLPVAGGDNEQFF; cdr3_nt: TGTGCCAGCAGCTCCCTCCCCGTCGCGGGAGGGGACAATGAGCAGTTCTTC
clone_size: many; j_call: TRBJ1-5; d_call: -; v_call: TRBV12-3/TRBV12-4; cdr3_aa: CASSLAYQPQHF; cdr3_nt: TGTGCCAGCAGTTTGGCGTATCAGCCCCAGCATTTT
clone_size: few; j_call: TRBJ2-1; d_call: -; v_call: TRBV7-8; cdr3_aa: CASSLSRDNEQFF; cdr3_nt: TGTGCCAGCAGCTTATCAAGAGACAATGAGCAGTTCTTC
clone_size: -; j_call: TRBJ2-2; d_call: TRBD2; v_call: TRBV11-2; cdr3_aa: CASSLRPASGDNTGELFF; cdr3_nt: TGTGCCAGCAGCCTAAGGCCGGCTAGCGGAGACAACACCGGGGAGCTGTTTTTT
clone_size: -; j_call: TRBJ2-7; d_call: -; v_call: TRBV29-1; cdr3_aa: CSVGNRESAYEQYF; cdr3_nt: TGCAGCGTTGGAAATCGGGAGAGCGCCTACGAGCAGTACTTC
clone_size: -; j_call: TRBJ2-2; d_call: -; v_call: TRBV11-2; cdr3_aa: CASSILAAANTGELFF; cdr3_nt: TGTGCCAGCAGCATACTAGCAGCTGCAAACACCGGGGAGCTGTTTTTT
clone_size: -; j_call: TRBJ2-1; d_call: -; v_call: TRBV29-1; cdr3_aa: CSAGTSFYNEQFF; cdr3_nt: TGCAGCGCCGGGACAAGTTTCTACAATGAGCAGTTCTTC
clone_size: few; j_call: TRBJ2-7; d_call: TRBD2; v_call: TRBV20-1; cdr3_aa: CSARAGGGGSYEQYF; cdr3_nt: TGCAGTGCTAGGGCCGGCGGGGGGGGGTCCTACGAGCAGTACTTC
clone_size: -; j_call: TRBJ1-1; d_call: -; v_call: TRBV29-1; cdr3_aa: CSVVYGIGTEAFF; cdr3_nt: TGCAGCGTTGTGTACGGCATCGGGACTGAAGCTTTCTTT
clone_size: few; j_call: TRBJ1-3; d_call: -; v_call: TRBV18; cdr3_aa: CASSPSDGGWNTIYF; cdr3_nt: TGTGCCAGCTCACCATCCGACGGAGGTTGGAACACCATATATTTT
clone_size: -; j_call: TRBJ2-7; d_call: TRBD2; v_call: TRBV18; cdr3_aa: CASSPSGRRTNEQYF; cdr3_nt: TGTGCCAGCTCACCTAGCGGGAGGCGCACGAACGAGCAGTACTTC
clone_size: -; j_call: TRBJ1-5; d_call: -; v_call: TRBV12-3/TRBV12-4; cdr3_aa: CASSPAGSLNDQPQHF; cdr3_nt: TGTGCCAGCAGTCCCGCCGGGTCTTTGAATGATCAGCCCCAGCATTTT
clone_size: -; j_call: TRBJ2-7; d_call: TRBD1; v_call: TRBV27; cdr3_aa: CASSRTGPLYEQYF; cdr3_nt: TGTGCCAGCAGTCGGACAGGGCCTCTCTACGAGCAGTACTTC
clone_size: -; j_call: TRBJ1-4; d_call: -; v_call: TRBV6-5; cdr3_aa: CASSYPARTVGELFF; cdr3_nt: TGTGCCAGCAGTTACCCCGCTCGAACCGTTGGGGAACTGTTTTTT
clone_size: -; j_call: TRBJ2-5; d_call: -; v_call: TRBV9; cdr3_aa: CASSQVGGQETQYF; cdr3_nt: TGTGCCAGCAGCCAAGTAGGAGGTCAAGAGACCCAGTACTTC
clone_size: few; j_call: TRBJ2-3; d_call: -; v_call: TRBV3-1; cdr3_aa: CASSQVADTQYF; cdr3_nt: TGTGCCAGCAGCCAAGTTGCAGATACGCAGTATTTT
clone_size: once; j_call: TRBJ1-6; d_call: TRBD1; v_call: TRBV12-3/TRBV12-4; cdr3_aa: CASRATGDSPLHF; cdr3_nt: TGTGCCAGCAGAGCGACAGGGGATTCACCCCTCCACTTT
clone_size: -; j_call: TRBJ2-7; d_call: -; v_call: TRBV6-1; cdr3_aa: CASSAGWIYEQYF; cdr3_nt: TGTGCCAGCAGTGCCGGGTGGATCTACGAGCAGTACTTC
clone_size: few; j_call: TRBJ1-6; d_call: TRBD1; v_call: TRBV5-1; cdr3_aa: CASTTGLTNSPLHF; cdr3_nt: TGCGCCAGTACGACAGGGCTGACCAATTCACCCCTCCACTTT
clone_size: few; j_call: TRBJ2-3; d_call: -; v_call: TRBV7-9; cdr3_aa: CASSLMGEADTQYF; cdr3_nt: TGTGCCAGCAGCTTAATGGGGGAAGCCGATACGCAGTATTTT
clone_size: few; j_call: TRBJ2-3; d_call: TRBD2; v_call: TRBV27; cdr3_aa: CASGGRASSDTQYF; cdr3_nt: TGTGCCAGCGGCGGGAGGGCCTCGTCGGATACGCAGTATTTT
clone_size: -; j_call: TRBJ2-3; d_call: -; v_call: TRBV11-2; cdr3_aa: CASSPGPRDTQYF; cdr3_nt: TGTGCCAGCAGTCCGGGCCCCCGAGATACGCAGTATTTT
clone_size: -; j_call: TRBJ2-7; d_call: TRBD2; v_call: TRBV7-2; cdr3_aa: CASSFRASGRFYEQYF; cdr3_nt: TGTGCCAGCAGCTTCAGGGCTAGCGGGAGATTCTACGAGCAGTACTTC
clone_size: -; j_call: TRBJ1-2; d_call: -; v_call: TRBV2; cdr3_aa: CASSEDLNYGYTF; cdr3_nt: TGTGCCAGCAGTGAAGACCTTAACTATGGCTACACCTTC
clone_size: -; j_call: TRBJ1-2; d_call: -; v_call: TRBV14; cdr3_aa: CASSQARRYGYTF; cdr3_nt: TGTGCCAGCAGCCAGGCAAGGAGGTATGGCTACACCTTC
clone_size: -; j_call: TRBJ2-1; d_call: TRBD2; v_call: TRBV14; cdr3_aa: CASSRLGSGGALNEQFF; cdr3_nt: TGTGCCAGCAGCCGATTGGGAAGCGGGGGGGCTCTTAATGAGCAGTTCTTC
clone_size: few; j_call: TRBJ2-5; d_call: -; v_call: TRBV3-1; cdr3_aa: CASSQDPSLQMETQYF; cdr3_nt: TGTGCCAGCAGCCAAGATCCCAGCCTCCAAATGGAGACCCAGTACTTC
clone_size: -; j_call: TRBJ2-1; d_call: -; v_call: TRBV12-3/TRBV12-4; cdr3_aa: CASNIWSKGIGEQFF; cdr3_nt: TGTGCCAGCAACATTTGGTCAAAGGGAATAGGTGAGCAGTTCTTC
clone_size: -; j_call: TRBJ2-1; d_call: TRBD2; v_call: TRBV11-2; cdr3_aa: CASRLQALRVGGSYNEQFF; cdr3_nt: TGTGCCAGCAGGTTACAAGCCCTAAGGGTGGGAGGGTCCTACAATGAGCAGTTCTTC